This T cell receptor beta chain was documented in a study of blood T cell repertoires in COVID-19. Study-level information: Some COVID-19 samples were acute and others convalescent; all came from the United States, Italy and Spain. T cells, B-cell-depleted T cells, or PBMCs provided the cDNA or gDNA that served as material.

Seattle patient enrollment occurred during active infection, with longitudinal follow-up thereafter. Original processing methods: Estimates of nucleated cell counts were drawn from the amplification of reference gene primers. Clones were sequenced by immunoSEQ multiplex PCR, and TCRdb holds only the in-frame ones, with some missing. V and J calls plus clone size are reproduced from that table; the DNA served to infer D and trimming. The sample includes about 170,000 clones, around 85% of them seen just once. The CDR3 sequence is 14 residues long. V shed 3 bases, J shed 8 bases, and the junction held 5 bases outside the gene matches. Germline V lookup: CDR1 SEHNR, CDR2 FQNEAQ (reference sequence).

The sample comprised peripheral blood. The TCR comes from a woman over 75 with COVID-19, enrolled during active disease. The chain combines TRBV7-9 with TRBJ1-2; 11 bases fit TRBD1. CDR3 in DNA: TGTGCCAGCAGCTTGCGGACAGGGGGCTCCGGCTACACCTTC. It yields the protein CASSLRTGGSGYTF.